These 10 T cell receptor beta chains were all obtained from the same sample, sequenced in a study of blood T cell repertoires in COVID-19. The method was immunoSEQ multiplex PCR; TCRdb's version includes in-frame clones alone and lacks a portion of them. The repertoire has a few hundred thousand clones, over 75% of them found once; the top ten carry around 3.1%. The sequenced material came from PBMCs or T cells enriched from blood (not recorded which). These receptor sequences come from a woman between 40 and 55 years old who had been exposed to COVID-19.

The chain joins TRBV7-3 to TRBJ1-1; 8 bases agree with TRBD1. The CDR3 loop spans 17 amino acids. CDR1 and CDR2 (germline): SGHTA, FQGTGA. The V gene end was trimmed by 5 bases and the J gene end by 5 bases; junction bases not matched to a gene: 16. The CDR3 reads CASSPQPWTGRRTEAFF. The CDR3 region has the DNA TGTGCCAGCAGCCCCCAACCCTGGACAGGGAGGAGGACTGAAGCTTTCTTT.

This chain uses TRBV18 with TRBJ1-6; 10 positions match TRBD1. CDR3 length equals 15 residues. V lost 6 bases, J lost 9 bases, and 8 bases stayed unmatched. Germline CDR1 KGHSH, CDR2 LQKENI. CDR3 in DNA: TGTGCCAGCTCCCCCGGGACAGGGGACCTTTCACCCCTCCACTTT. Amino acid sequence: CASSPGTGDLSPLHF.

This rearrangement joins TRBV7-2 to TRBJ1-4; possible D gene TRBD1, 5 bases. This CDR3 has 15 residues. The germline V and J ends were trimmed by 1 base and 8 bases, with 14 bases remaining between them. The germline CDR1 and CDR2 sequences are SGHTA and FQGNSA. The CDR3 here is CASSLVSSGKEKLFF. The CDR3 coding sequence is TGTGCCAGCAGCTTAGTTTCGTCAGGGAAGGAAAAACTGTTTTTT.

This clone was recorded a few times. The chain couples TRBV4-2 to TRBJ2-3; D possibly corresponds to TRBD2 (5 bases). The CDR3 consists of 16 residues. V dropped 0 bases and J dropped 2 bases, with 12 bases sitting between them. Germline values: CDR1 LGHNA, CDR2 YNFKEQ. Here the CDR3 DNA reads TGTGCCAGCAGCCAAGATACGGGAACCCCCACAGATACGCAGTATTTT. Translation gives CASSQDTGTPTDTQYF.

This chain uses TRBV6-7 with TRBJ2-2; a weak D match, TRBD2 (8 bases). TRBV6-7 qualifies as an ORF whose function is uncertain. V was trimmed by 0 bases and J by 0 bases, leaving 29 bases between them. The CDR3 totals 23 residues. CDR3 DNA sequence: TGTGCCAGCAGTTACTCGACGTGGACAGGTAATTCCGGACTAGCAGCGAACACCGGGGAGCTGTTTTTT. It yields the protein CASSYSTWTGNSGLAANTGELFF.

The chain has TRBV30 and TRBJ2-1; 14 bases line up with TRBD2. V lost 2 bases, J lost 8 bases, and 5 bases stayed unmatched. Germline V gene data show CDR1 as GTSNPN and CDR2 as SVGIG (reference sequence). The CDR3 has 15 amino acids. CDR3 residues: CAWSTGLAGAYEQFF. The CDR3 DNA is TGTGCCTGGAGTACGGGACTAGCGGGAGCCTATGAGCAGTTCTTC.

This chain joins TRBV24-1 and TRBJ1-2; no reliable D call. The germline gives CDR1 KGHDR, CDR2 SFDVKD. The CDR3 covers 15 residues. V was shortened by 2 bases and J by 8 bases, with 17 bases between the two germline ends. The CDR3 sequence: CATSDSEGGSGGYTF. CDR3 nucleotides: TGTGCCACCAGTGATTCAGAGGGAGGGTCTGGCGGCTACACCTTC.

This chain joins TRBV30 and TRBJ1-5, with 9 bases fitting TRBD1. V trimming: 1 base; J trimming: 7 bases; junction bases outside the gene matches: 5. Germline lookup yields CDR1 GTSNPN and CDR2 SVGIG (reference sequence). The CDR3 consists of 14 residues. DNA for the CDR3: TGTGCCTGGAGTGCCGACAGGGGGTCCCAGCCCCAGCATTTT. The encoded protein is CAWSADRGSQPQHF.

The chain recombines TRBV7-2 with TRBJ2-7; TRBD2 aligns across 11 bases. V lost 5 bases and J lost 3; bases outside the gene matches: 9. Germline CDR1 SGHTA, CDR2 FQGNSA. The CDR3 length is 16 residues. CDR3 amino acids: CASSQRLAGTSYEQYF. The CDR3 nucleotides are TGTGCCAGCAGCCAGAGACTAGCGGGGACCAGCTACGAGCAGTACTTC.

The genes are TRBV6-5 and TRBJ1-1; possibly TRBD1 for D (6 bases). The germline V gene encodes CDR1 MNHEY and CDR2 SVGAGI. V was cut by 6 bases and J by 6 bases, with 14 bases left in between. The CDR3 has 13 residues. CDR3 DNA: TGTGCCAGCAGCCAAGGGGGGGCTGCTGAAGCTTTCTTT. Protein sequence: CASSQGGAAEAFF.